One and the same sample provided the 23 T cell receptor beta chains below, sequenced in a study of regulatory T cells in long-lasting Graves disease. Construction of the TCR beta libraries employed iRepertoire HTBI primers in conjunction with Arm-PCR of CDR3 regions. TCRdb passed the multiplex PCR reads through MiXCR, listing each CDR3 protein once. The data show around 400,000 distinct CDR3 sequences, roughly 16% seen once. Documented time point: newly diagnosed GD, antithyroid drugs for less than 3 months. PBMC-extracted RNA yielded the TCR library. The source was peripheral blood mononuclear cells (PBMCs), collected at new diagnosis, from a patient treated with antithyroid drugs. These receptors were taken from a female donor with Graves disease.

The chain is built from TRBV14 and TRBJ2-7; a weak D match, TRBD2 (5 bases). Trimming left V 0 bases short and J 2 bases short, with 14 bases between. Germline lookup yields CDR1 SGHDN and CDR2 FVKESK. The CDR3 contains 16 residues. The CDR3 DNA sequence: TGTGCCAGCAGCCAAGATTCGTGGCTAGCTACCTACGAGCAGTACTTC. Protein: CASSQDSWLATYEQYF.

The rearrangement links TRBV6-9 to TRBJ1-2, with TRBD1 matching over 12 bases. J was trimmed by 5 bases and V by 3 bases; bases with no gene match: 7. The germline V gene has CDR1 MNHGY and CDR2 SVAAGI. This CDR3 spans 16 amino acids. The CDR3 protein is CASSYGPGQGAYGYTF. The CDR3 nucleotides are TGTGCCAGCAGTTACGGTCCGGGACAGGGGGCTTATGGCTACACCTTC.

This clonotype appeared many times. The gene calls are TRBV2 and TRBJ1-1, with D maybe TRBD1 (5 bases). V was cut by 2 bases and J by 5 bases, with 18 bases left in between. The CDR3 has 16 residues. Germline V gene lookup returns CDR1 SNHLY and CDR2 FYNNEI. In DNA, the CDR3 is TGTGCCAGCAGTGAAAATCCCACCGGGCGGGGGACTGAAGCTTTCTTT. Amino acids: CASSENPTGRGTEAFF.

In this sample, this clonotype turned up a few times. The chain recombines TRBV27 with TRBJ1-1; D perhaps matches TRBD1 (5 bases). This CDR3 is built from 12 residues. The germline gives CDR1 MNHEY, CDR2 SMNVEV (reference sequence). Trimming stripped 7 bases from V and 4 bases from J, with 10 bases between. The CDR3, as DNA: TGTGCCAGCAAGCAGGGTTCCACTGAAGCTTTCTTT. It is translated as CASKQGSTEAFF.

This clonotype was recorded many times. This rearrangement joins TRBV20-1 to TRBJ2-7; D unresolved. CDR1 and CDR2 from the germline V gene are DFQATT and SNEGSKA (reference sequence). V was pared by 1 base and J by 3 bases, with 16 bases between. The CDR3 totals 15 residues. The CDR3 coding sequence is TGCAGTGCTAGAGGTACGATTGAAGGGAACTACGAGCAGTACTTC. This codes for CSARGTIEGNYEQYF.

The table lists this clonotype with many counts. The V call is TRBV28, the J call TRBJ2-7; 10 bases align to TRBD1. Germline assignment: CDR1 MDHEN and CDR2 SYDVKM. The CDR3 is 14 residues long. V lost 7 bases, J lost 4 bases, and 7 bases stayed unmatched. Here the CDR3 reads CASIPDRGYYEQYF. The CDR3 DNA sequence: TGTGCCAGCATCCCGGACAGGGGGTATTACGAGCAGTACTTC.

This clonotype was counted many times. The V gene is TRBV6-1, the J gene TRBJ1-1; no clear D. The CDR3 is 15 amino acids. Trimming left V 2 bases short and J 4 bases short, with 14 bases between. The germline V gene has CDR1 MNHNS and CDR2 SASEGT. As DNA, the CDR3 is TGTGCCAGCAGTGAAAGACCCGGGCTGCCCACTGAAGCTTTCTTT. Its translation: CASSERPGLPTEAFF.

This clonotype was seen repeatedly, ten times or more. The chain recombines TRBV9 with TRBJ2-3; D perhaps matches TRBD2 (6 bases). V lost 4 bases, J lost 3 bases, and 21 bases lay in between. This CDR3 has 17 amino acids. Looked up from germline, CDR1 is SGDLS and CDR2 is YYNGEE. The CDR3 here is CASSPRHLGGGTDTQYF. The CDR3 DNA reads as TGTGCCAGCAGCCCCCGCCATTTAGGAGGAGGGACAGATACGCAGTATTTT.

This clonotype was detected many times. V is TRBV6-2 or TRBV6-3 and J is TRBJ1-5, with D hard to call. The CDR3 runs to 16 residues. Deletions cut 5 bases from V and 2 bases from J, with 16 bases between. The germline CDR1 and CDR2 sequences are MNHEY and SVGEGT. CDR3 loop: CASSTGANLGNQPQHF. The CDR3 nucleotides are TGTGCCAGCAGTACCGGAGCTAACCTTGGCAATCAGCCCCAGCATTTT.

This clonotype was seen ten or more times. This chain links TRBV7-2 with TRBJ1-1; 8 bases are a match to TRBD1. This CDR3 has 15 residues. Germline V gene data show CDR1 as SGHTA and CDR2 as FQGNSA. Unmatched junction bases numbered 7, after V lost 2 bases and J lost 5 bases. The DNA for the CDR3 is TGTGCCAGCAGCTTAAGGCAGGGGGCAGGAACTGAAGCTTTCTTT. Protein product: CASSLRQGAGTEAFF.

This clonotype was seen repeatedly, ten times or more. The V and J genes are TRBV12-3 or TRBV12-4 and TRBJ1-1, with 7 bases matching TRBD1. V lost 5 bases to trimming and J lost 6 bases; unmatched junction nucleotides: 12. The CDR3 consists of 15 residues. DNA of the CDR3: TGTGCCAGCAGTCCGGGAACAGGGGAACCCCCTGAAGCTTTCTTT. This translates into CASSPGTGEPPEAFF.

The rearrangement links TRBV7-9 to TRBJ2-7; D possibly corresponds to TRBD2 (6 bases). The CDR3 is 15 amino acids. Trimming pared 1 base from V and 3 bases from J, leaving 13 bases between. CDR1 is SEHNR, CDR2 FQNEAQ, per germline (reference sequence). CDR3 nucleotide sequence: TGTGCCAGCAGCTTAGGTTTAGCGGAGCACTACGAGCAGTACTTC. The encoded protein is CASSLGLAEHYEQYF.

About this clonotype itself: This likely reflects a read error, since a far larger clone is one base away. Without the conserved terminal phenylalanine or tryptophan, this CDR3 likely stems from a read error. The chain recombines TRBV6-8 with TRBJ1-1; 7 bases agree with TRBD1. The CDR3 runs 14 residues. J lost 1 base, V lost 8 bases, and 7 bases had no gene match. The germline V gene has CDR1 MNHGY and CDR2 SAAAGT. The CDR3 protein is CASRGGQKNTEAFS. CDR3 coding DNA: TGTGCCAGCCGGGGGGGACAGAAGAACACTGAAGCTTTCTCT.

This clonotype has ten or more counts. CDR3 loop: CASSFLAGATADTQYF. CDR3 DNA: TGTGCCAGCAGCTTTCTAGCGGGAGCTACGGCAGATACGCAGTATTTT. This chain joins TRBV7-3 and TRBJ2-3; 10 nucleotides align to TRBD2. V lost 3 bases to trimming and J lost 4 bases; unmatched junction nucleotides: 7. Looked up from germline, CDR1 is SGHTA and CDR2 is FQGTGA. This CDR3 comprises 16 residues.

This clonotype was observed many times. V usage is TRBV12-3 or TRBV12-4 and J usage is TRBJ2-1; 11 nucleotides match TRBD2. Trimming at V came to 3 bases and at J to 6 bases, leaving 10 bases not matched to a gene. This CDR3 contains 17 residues. CDR3 region: CASSFWLAGGMGNEQFF. CDR3 nucleotide sequence: TGTGCCAGCAGTTTTTGGCTAGCGGGGGGAATGGGCAATGAGCAGTTCTTC.

In its sample, this clonotype was seen many times. The chain has TRBV6-1 and TRBJ1-1, with a tentative D call TRBD1 (6 bases). This CDR3 has 14 amino acids. V gave up 6 bases and J gave up 3 bases, with 14 bases separating them. Germline assignment: CDR1 MNHNS and CDR2 SASEGT. The CDR3 bases are TGTGCCAGCAGCATTACAGGGATGGACACTGAAGCTTTCTTT. It encodes CASSITGMDTEAFF.

V gene TRBV10-1 combines with J gene TRBJ2-3; TRBD1 matches at 7 bases. Germline CDR1 is WNHNN and CDR2 is SYGVQD (reference sequence). V dropped 8 bases and J dropped 3; count of bases not matched to a gene: 8. This CDR3 has 14 residues. In DNA form, the CDR3 reads TGCGCCAGCGCCGATAGGGGGCGGACAGATACGCAGTATTTT. It yields the protein CASADRGRTDTQYF.

This clonotype was detected a few times. The V call is TRBV11-2, the J call TRBJ2-5; 8 bases are a match to TRBD2. Unmatched junction bases numbered 6, after V lost 1 base and J lost 5 bases. The germline V gene encodes CDR1 SGHAT and CDR2 FQNNGV. There are 15 residues in the CDR3. In DNA form, the CDR3 reads TGTGCCAGCAGCTTAGCGGGAGGGCCAGGGGAGACCCAGTACTTC. Residues: CASSLAGGPGETQYF.

This clonotype was recorded many times. The gene calls are TRBV19 and TRBJ2-1, with D possibly TRBD2 on 5 matching bases. This CDR3 is built from 15 residues. CDR1 is LNHDA, CDR2 SQIVND, per germline (reference sequence). The V end was cut by 5 bases, the J end by 1 base, with 12 bases between. In DNA form, the CDR3 reads TGTGCCAGTAGTCCCGGACTGAATTCCTACAATGAGCAGTTCTTC. This codes for CASSPGLNSYNEQFF.

With regard to this clonotype: Being one base from a much bigger clone, this may be a read error. The V gene is TRBV6-2 or TRBV6-3, the J gene TRBJ1-1; D remains unclear. V lost 10 bases to trimming and J lost 1 base, with 19 bases between them. Looked up from germline, CDR1 is MNHEY and CDR2 is SVGEGT. CDR3 length: 15 residues. CDR3 amino acids: CATYPHTTWNTEAFF. Here the CDR3 DNA reads TGTGCCACCTACCCACACACGACATGGAACACTGAAGCTTTCTTT.

This clonotype was counted at least ten times. This chain uses TRBV10-3 with TRBJ1-2; 8 bases agree with TRBD1. Looked up from germline, CDR1 is ENHRY and CDR2 is SYGVKD. With 4 bases clipped from V and 6 bases from J, the junction kept 10 bases outside the gene matches. The CDR3 has 15 residues. DNA of the CDR3: TGTGCCATCAGTGCCAAATCGGACAGGGCCGATGGCTACACCTTC. Residues: CAISAKSDRADGYTF.

Only a few counts were recorded for this clonotype. The gene calls are TRBV6-8 and TRBJ1-2; possible D gene TRBD1, 6 bases. The CDR3 is 14 amino acids. Germline CDR1 MNHGY, CDR2 SAAAGT. Trimming cost V 4 bases and J 1 base, with 10 bases left between them. DNA of the CDR3: TGTGCCAGCAGTTCTCACAGGGATAACTATGGCTACACCTTC. Translating it yields CASSSHRDNYGYTF.

This clonotype was observed a handful of times. This chain links TRBV20-1 with TRBJ2-5; no clear D. The V end was cut by 2 bases, the J end by 3 bases, with 10 bases between. CDR1 and CDR2 (germline): DFQATT, SNEGSKA (reference sequence). CDR3 size: 13 residues. The CDR3 nucleotides read TGCAGTGCTAGACCAATTTCGGAAGAGACCCAGTACTTC. Residues: CSARPISEETQYF.